This TCR beta chain was sequenced during a study of HIV-infected patients and healthy controls. About the study: By the second bleed, viral load was undetectable in about 75% of the 16 patients.

V shed 4 bases and J shed 4 bases, with 17 bases lying between them. Per the germline V gene, CDR1 is GTSNPN and CDR2 is SVGIG (reference sequence). CDR3 length equals 14 residues. This clonotype was found many times. Antiretroviral therapy had run roughly three months, about 14 weeks, before follow-up blood collection. All unsorted peripheral T cells were captured because whole blood was used without fractionation. cDNA was made from approximately 0.55 ug RNA using alpha and beta constant primers. Using multiplexing indices, alpha and beta chain libraries were generated apart by chain-specific third strand synthesis. A single record per CDR3 protein comes from TCRdb applying MiXCR to the 5' RACE reads. Among about 18,000 distinct CDR3 sequences listed, more than 7.5% were seen once.

V usage is TRBV30 and J usage is TRBJ2-7; tentative D call: TRBD1 (5 bases). This TCR came from an adult with HIV infection. This material consisted of blood, taken during antiretroviral therapy. The CDR3 spells CAWTVNRPPYEQYF. The CDR3 DNA follows: TGTGCCTGGACGGTCAACAGGCCTCCGTACGAGCAGTACTTC.